This section outlines one T cell receptor beta chain sequence together with its context. Antigen: not known. The entry originates in a study of response to subunit inactivated influenza vaccine. Study observations and caveats: Each seasonal influenza vaccination, the authors suggested, recruits few new T cells.

MiXCR was run by TCRdb on the RT-PCR reads, yielding one entry per CDR3 protein. The table has some 800,000 distinct CDR3 sequences, over 20% seen once. The sample was PBMCs from blood, taken less than 6 days after vaccination. This clonotype was sampled from a man between 45 and 60 years old who received an inactivated influenza vaccine.

The CDR3 nucleotides are TGTGCCAGCAGTTACTCTTATACAGGGGGAGTTGTTAACGAGCAGTACTTC. Residues: CASSYSYTGGVVNEQYF. The rearrangement links TRBV6-5 to TRBJ2-7, with TRBD1 identical over 8 bases. CDR1 and CDR2 from the germline V gene are MNHEY and SVGAGI. V lost 0 bases to trimming and J lost 5 bases; unmatched junction nucleotides: 12. The CDR3 runs to 17 residues.